The T cell receptor beta chain under discussion was sequenced for a study of OX40 agonist ivuxolimab in advanced cancers. Background on the study: Six ivuxolimab dose levels, 0.01 to 10 mg/kg, were given intravenously every 2 weeks. Previous treatment with anti-PD-1, anti-PD-L1 or anti-CTLA-4 therapy was allowed; over 35% had received some. Study-level findings and limits: The average count of expanded clones was higher among CD8+ T cells than among CD4+. At 0.1 to 3.0 mg/kg, clonal expansion of CD4+ and CD8+ blood T cells had occurred by week 6.

Comment on this clone: Antigen unknown.

Using immunoSEQ multiplex PCR, the repertoire was profiled, and TCRdb retains in-frame clones only, with some absent. The data show around 15,000 clones, 70% to 90% seen once. Germline V gives CDR1 LGHNA, CDR2 YSLEER. Trimming removed 1 base from V and 2 bases from J, with 5 bases in between. The CDR3 covers 14 residues. The clonotype was recovered from an adult with an advanced solid tumor such as melanoma, head and neck, liver or kidney cancer. This material consisted of CD4+ or CD8+ T cells sorted from blood, taken in a trial of the OX40 agonist ivuxolimab. V is TRBV4-3 and J is TRBJ2-2, with D tentatively TRBD1 (5 bases). CDR3 DNA: TGCGCCAGCAGCCAAGGGACAAACACCGGGGAGCTGTTTTTT. It yields the protein CASSQGTNTGELFF.